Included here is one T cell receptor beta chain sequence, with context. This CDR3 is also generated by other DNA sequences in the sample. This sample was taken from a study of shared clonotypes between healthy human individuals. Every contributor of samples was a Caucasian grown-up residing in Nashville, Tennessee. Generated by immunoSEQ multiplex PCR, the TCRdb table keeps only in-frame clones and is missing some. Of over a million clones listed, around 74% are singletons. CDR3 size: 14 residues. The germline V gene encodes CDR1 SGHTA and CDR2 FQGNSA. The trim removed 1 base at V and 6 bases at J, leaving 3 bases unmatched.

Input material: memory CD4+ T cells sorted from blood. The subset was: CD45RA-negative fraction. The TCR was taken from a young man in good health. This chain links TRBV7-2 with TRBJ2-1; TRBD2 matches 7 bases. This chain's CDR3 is CASSLGASGNEQFF. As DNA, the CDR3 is TGTGCCAGCAGCTTAGGTGCTAGCGGCAATGAGCAGTTCTTC.